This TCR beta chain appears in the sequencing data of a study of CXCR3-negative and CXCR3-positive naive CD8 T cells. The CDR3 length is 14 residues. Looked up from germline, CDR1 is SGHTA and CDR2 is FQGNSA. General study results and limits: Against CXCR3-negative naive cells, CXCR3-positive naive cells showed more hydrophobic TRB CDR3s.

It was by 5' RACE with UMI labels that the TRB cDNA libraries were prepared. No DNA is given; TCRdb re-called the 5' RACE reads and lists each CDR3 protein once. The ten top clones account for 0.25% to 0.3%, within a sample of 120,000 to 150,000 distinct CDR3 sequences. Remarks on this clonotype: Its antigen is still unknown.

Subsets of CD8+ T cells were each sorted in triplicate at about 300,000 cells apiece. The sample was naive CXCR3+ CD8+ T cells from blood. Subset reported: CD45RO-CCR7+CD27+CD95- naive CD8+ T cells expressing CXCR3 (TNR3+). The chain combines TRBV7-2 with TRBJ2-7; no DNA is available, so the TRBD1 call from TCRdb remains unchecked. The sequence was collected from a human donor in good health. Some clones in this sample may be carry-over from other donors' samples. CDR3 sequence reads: CASSFSVRGYEHYF.